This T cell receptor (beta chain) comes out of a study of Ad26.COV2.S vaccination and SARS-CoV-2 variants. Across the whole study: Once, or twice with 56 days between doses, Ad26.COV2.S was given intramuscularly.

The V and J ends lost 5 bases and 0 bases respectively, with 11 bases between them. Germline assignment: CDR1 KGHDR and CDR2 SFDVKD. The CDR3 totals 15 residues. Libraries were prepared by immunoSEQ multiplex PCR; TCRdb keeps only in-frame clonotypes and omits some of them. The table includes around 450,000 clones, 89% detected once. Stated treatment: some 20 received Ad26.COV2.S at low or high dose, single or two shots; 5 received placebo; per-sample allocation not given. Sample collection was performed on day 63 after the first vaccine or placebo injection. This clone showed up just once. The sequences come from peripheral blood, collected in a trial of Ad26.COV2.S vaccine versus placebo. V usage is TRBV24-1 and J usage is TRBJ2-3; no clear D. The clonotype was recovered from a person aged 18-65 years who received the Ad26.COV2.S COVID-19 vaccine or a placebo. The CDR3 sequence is CATSGVSTSTDTQYF. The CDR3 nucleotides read TGTGCCACCAGTGGGGTCAGCACTAGCACAGATACGCAGTATTTT.